This T cell receptor (beta chain) is drawn from a study of T cell responses to AZD1222 COVID-19 vaccine. Findings and caveats of the study: Just a handful of people given AZD1222 tested seropositive at baseline. White British donors predominated, females outnumbered males, and clonal diversity was possibly underestimated. Spike-specific TCR breadth and depth grew following two AZD1222 doses.

Repertoires were generated with immunoSEQ multiplex PCR, while TCRdb's copy carries only in-frame clones and drops some. This sample has under 120,000 clones; 92% occur once, and the top ten carry about 1.2%. With respect to this clone: What it binds is not known.

Germline V gene sequence: CDR1 KGHSH, CDR2 LQKENI. This CDR3 comprises 15 residues. J was trimmed by 6 bases and V by 4 bases; bases with no gene match: 5. This chain connects TRBV18 to TRBJ1-6; TRBD1 agrees at 8 bases. The sample in question was peripheral blood, obtained on day 0 of AZD1222 vaccination. This sequence originates from an adult in good health. The CDR3 region is CASSRSRGPNSPLHF. The CDR3 nucleotides are TGTGCCAGCTCACGGTCCAGGGGGCCTAATTCACCCCTCCACTTT. Filled out from reference TRBV18 and TRBJ1-6, the complete variable domain reads NAGVMQNPRHLVRRRGQEARLRCSPMKGHSHVYWYRQLPEEGLKFMVYLQKENIIDESGMPKERFSAEFPKEGPSILRIQQVVRGDSAAYFCASSRSRGPNSPLHFGNGTRLTVT.